The 12 T cell receptor beta chains below were found in one sample sequenced in a study of cytotoxic CD8 clonotypes in ibrutinib-treated CLL. TCRdb's copy holds only in-frame clones and misses some; the assay was immunoSEQ multiplex PCR. Altogether almost 250,000 clones are present, under 80% being singletons, with the ten largest covering roughly 15%. The sequencing used PBMCs, collected after 24 months of ibrutinib treatment. The source of these receptors is a human donor with chronic lymphocytic leukemia.

The V and J genes are TRBV27 and TRBJ2-1, with D perhaps given as TRBD1 or TRBD2 (6 bases each). The CDR3 runs to 15 residues. Germline V gene data show CDR1 as MNHEY and CDR2 as SMNVEV (reference sequence). V lost 3 bases and J lost 8, with 17 bases in between. The CDR3 sequence: CASSFTPLGGDEQFF. The CDR3 DNA follows: TGTGCCAGCAGTTTCACCCCCCTGGGGGGCGATGAGCAGTTCTTC.

The gene calls are TRBV29-1 and TRBJ1-3; a possible D gene is TRBD1 (5 bases). This CDR3 comprises 14 residues. CDR1 and CDR2 from the germline V gene are SQVTM and ANQGSEA. Trimming took off 7 bases at V and 4 bases at J, with 17 bases between the two ends. CDR3 sequence (DNA): TGCAGCGCTGTCCGGGACCCGGGGGGAAACACCATATATTTT. Translation gives CSAVRDPGGNTIYF.

The rearrangement joins TRBV7-9 to TRBJ2-1; the match to TRBD1 covers 8 bases. Germline trimming cut 6 bases from V and 6 bases from J; bases unmatched to any gene: 13. From germline, CDR1 is SEHNR and CDR2 FQNEAQ (reference sequence). The CDR3 is 16 residues long. CDR3 in DNA: TGTGCCAGCAGTGGCGACGCGGACAGGGCGGTCAATGAGCAGTTCTTC. Translating it yields CASSGDADRAVNEQFF.

The chain is built from TRBV15 and TRBJ2-7; maybe TRBD2 (5 bases). V was shortened by 5 bases and J by 6 bases, with 20 bases between the two germline ends. The CDR3 is 15 residues long. Germline values: CDR1 LNHNV, CDR2 YYDKDF (reference sequence). The DNA for the CDR3 is TGTGCCACCAGCGAAAAGACGGCTTCACGGGGCGAGCAGTACTTC. Protein product: CATSEKTASRGEQYF.

The chain recombines TRBV28 with TRBJ2-7, with D possibly being TRBD2 (6 bases). Between the trimmed V and J ends, which lost 3 bases and 2 bases, there was a span of 14 bases. Germline CDR1 MDHEN, CDR2 SYDVKM. The CDR3 is 15 amino acids. This CDR3 is CASSLGGAVTYEQYF. The CDR3 nucleotides are TGTGCCAGCAGTTTGGGGGGAGCAGTGACCTACGAGCAGTACTTC.

This clone was counted a few times. The chain joins TRBV7-2 to TRBJ2-7; 10 nucleotides align to TRBD1. The ends lost 5 bases at V and 4 bases at J; junction bases unmatched: 8. The CDR3 sequence is 15 residues long. Germline-derived CDR1 and CDR2 are SGHTA and FQGNSA. This CDR3 reads CASSPSGTGEYEQYF. The CDR3 nucleotides are TGTGCCAGCAGCCCCAGCGGGACAGGGGAATACGAGCAGTACTTC.

Written as DNA, the CDR3 is TGTGCCAGCAGTTGGGGGGGTCGGGATAATGAAAAACTGTTTTTT. Amino acid sequence: CASSWGGRDNEKLFF. The rearrangement links TRBV27 to TRBJ1-4; perhaps TRBD1 as D (5 bases). The CDR3 has 15 amino acids. Germline loops: CDR1 MNHEY, CDR2 SMNVEV (reference sequence). Trimming shortened V by 4 bases and J by 4 bases, and 13 bases separated the two germline ends.

For the CDR3, the DNA is TGTGCCAGCAGCTTCCTACGCGACAACCAGTACTTC. This encodes CASSFLRDNQYF. This rearrangement joins TRBV5-6 to TRBJ2-5; no firm D call. Germline V CDR1 and CDR2: SGHDT, YYEEEE. V was cut by 2 bases and J by 10 bases, with 12 bases left in between. The CDR3 has 12 amino acids.

V is TRBV11-3 and J is TRBJ2-3, with D perhaps given as TRBD1 or TRBD2 (5 bases each). With 3 bases removed from V and 4 bases from J, the gap between germline ends came to 8 bases. From germline, CDR1 is SGHNT and CDR2 YENEEA. The CDR3 has 13 amino acids. The CDR3 DNA reads TGTGCCAGCAGCTTGTGGGGGTCAGATACGCAGTATTTT. This sequence encodes CASSLWGSDTQYF. Filled out from reference TRBV11-3 and TRBJ2-3, the complete variable domain reads EAGVVQSPRYKIIEKKQPVAFWCNPISGHNTLYWYLQNLGQGPELLIRYENEEAVDDSQLPKDRFSAERLKGVDSTLKIQPAELGDSAVYLCASSLWGSDTQYFGPGTRLTVL.

This chain joins TRBV7-3 and TRBJ1-1; TRBD1 might be the D (6 bases). Trimming left V 4 bases short and J 4 bases short, with 13 bases between. Germline values: CDR1 SGHTA, CDR2 FQGTGA. CDR3 length equals 14 residues. CDR3 coding DNA: TGTGCCAGCAGCTCCGGACAGTGGACCACTGAAGCTTTCTTT. Its protein product is CASSSGQWTTEAFF.

The CDR3 is CASRDQTGGGETQYF. In DNA form, the CDR3 reads TGTGCCAGCAGGGATCAAACAGGGGGCGGAGAGACCCAGTACTTC. V and J are TRBV2 and TRBJ2-5; 9 bases are a match to TRBD1. Per the germline V gene, CDR1 is SNHLY and CDR2 is FYNNEI. The CDR3 has 15 residues. V trimming: 6 bases; J trimming: 4 bases; junction bases outside the gene matches: 9.

The chain has TRBV30 and TRBJ1-5; perhaps TRBD1 as D (6 bases). This CDR3 contains 12 residues. Germline V gene lookup returns CDR1 GTSNPN and CDR2 SVGIG (reference sequence). V was trimmed by 7 bases and J by 6 bases, leaving 13 bases between them. Here the CDR3 reads CAFRGEGQPQHF. In DNA form, the CDR3 reads TGTGCCTTCAGGGGTGAGGGTCAGCCCCAGCATTTT.